A selection of T cell receptor beta chains follows, all from one sample in a study of blood T cell repertoires in COVID-19. The repertoire was sequenced with immunoSEQ multiplex PCR; TCRdb's copy has only in-frame clones and lacks some. The table has about 200,000 clones, around 80% seen once. The source material was peripheral blood. The source is a woman in her fifties or sixties with COVID-19, enrolled during active disease. CDR3s include the opening cysteine and the closing phenylalanine or tryptophan. The order of the fields is J gene, clone size, V gene, D gene, CDR3 protein, CDR3 DNA. The D gene is left open where the match is weak. Size is stated for part of the rows, as once, few or many counts, or as a class when the clone is expanded.

>TRBJ2-1|-|TRBV28|TRBD2
CASRLAGVGGISYNEQFF
TGTGCCAGCAGGTTAGCGGGAGTTGGGGGAATCTCCTACAATGAGCAGTTCTTC
>TRBJ2-7|-|TRBV27|-
CASSLWSGVGYEQYF
TGTGCCAGCAGTTTATGGTCAGGTGTGGGCTACGAGCAGTACTTC
>TRBJ1-1|few|TRBV28|TRBD1
CASSLGGTAIDSTEAFF
TGTGCCAGCAGTTTAGGGGGGACAGCTATTGATTCCACTGAAGCTTTCTTT
>TRBJ1-1|-|TRBV5-3|-
CARSWGGASSDTEAFRAFF
TGTGCCAGAAGCTGGGGTGGGGCGAGCTCTGACACTGAAGCTTTTCGAGCTTTCTTT
>TRBJ2-7|-|TRBV5-4|TRBD1
CASSFTGGYEQYF
TGTGCCAGCAGCTTTACAGGGGGCTACGAGCAGTACTTC
>TRBJ1-6|-|TRBV6-2/TRBV6-3|-
CASSPSNSPLHF
TGTGCCAGCAGCCCCTCCAATTCACCCCTCCACTTT
>TRBJ1-1|-|TRBV6-5|TRBD1
CASSYDLRKGATEAFF
TGTGCCAGCAGTTACGATTTGAGGAAGGGGGCGACTGAAGCTTTCTTT
>TRBJ1-5|few|TRBV2|TRBD1
CASRTGGEGQPQHF
TGTGCCAGCAGAACAGGGGGCGAGGGTCAGCCCCAGCATTTT
>TRBJ1-5|-|TRBV6-5|TRBD1
CASSSRTGDQPQHF
TGTGCCAGCAGCTCAAGGACAGGGGATCAGCCCCAGCATTTT
>TRBJ2-1|-|TRBV7-3|TRBD2
CASSLTGTTHEQFF
TGTGCCAGCAGCTTAACTGGGACTACGCATGAGCAGTTCTTC
>TRBJ2-3|-|TRBV30|TRBD2
CAWSLASGSTDTQYF
TGTGCCTGGAGTTTGGCTAGCGGGAGCACAGATACGCAGTATTTT
>TRBJ2-7|-|TRBV18|-
CASSPPTGTEQYF
TGTGCCAGCTCACCACCGACGGGAACCGAGCAGTACTTC
>TRBJ1-4|-|TRBV2|TRBD1
CASSPQGAHGKLFF
TGTGCCAGCAGTCCTCAGGGGGCCCATGGTAAACTGTTTTTT
>TRBJ2-7|once|TRBV7-2|-
CASSLPEFPYEQYF
TGTGCCAGCAGCTTGCCGGAGTTCCCCTACGAGCAGTACTTC
>TRBJ1-3|-|TRBV7-3|TRBD1
CASSPTGGSGNTIYF
TGTGCCAGCAGCCCCACAGGGGGCTCTGGAAACACCATATATTTT
>TRBJ2-3|-|TRBV14|-
CASSQEPSSDTQYF
TGTGCCAGCAGCCAAGAGCCTAGTTCAGATACGCAGTATTTT
>TRBJ2-3|-|TRBV29-1|-
CSVRQGLSTDTQYF
TGCAGCGTTCGGCAGGGGCTCTCCACAGATACGCAGTATTTT
>TRBJ1-4|-|TRBV7-2|TRBD1
CASSATGYNGKLFF
TGTGCCAGCAGCGCGACAGGGTATAATGGAAAACTGTTTTTT
>TRBJ2-5|-|TRBV5-1|TRBD2
CASGASGAEETQYF
TGCGCCAGCGGGGCTAGCGGGGCGGAAGAGACCCAGTACTTC
>TRBJ2-6|-|TRBV27|TRBD1
CASSPTGGASGANVLTF
TGTGCCAGCAGTCCGACAGGGGGCGCTTCAGGGGCCAACGTCCTGACTTTC
>TRBJ2-1|-|TRBV7-3|TRBD2
CASSLLAGEAYNEQFF
TGTGCCAGCAGCCTACTAGCGGGAGAGGCCTACAATGAGCAGTTCTTC
>TRBJ2-2|-|TRBV6-1|TRBD2
CASSERSRASGSNTGELFF
TGTGCCAGCAGTGAAAGGTCAAGGGCTAGCGGGAGCAACACCGGGGAGCTGTTTTTT
>TRBJ1-5|-|TRBV19|TRBD1
CASSPWDRAAYQPQHF
TGTGCCAGTAGTCCATGGGACAGGGCTGCTTATCAGCCCCAGCATTTT
>TRBJ2-2|-|TRBV7-3|-
CASSRGGETGELFF
TGTGCCAGCAGTAGGGGGGGCGAGACCGGGGAGCTGTTTTTT
>TRBJ1-1|-|TRBV15|TRBD1
CATSREPTGGTEAFF
TGTGCCACCAGCAGAGAACCGACAGGGGGAACTGAAGCTTTCTTT
>TRBJ1-5|-|TRBV19|-
CASSPTAGAGQPQHF
TGTGCCAGTAGTCCCACGGCAGGGGCAGGACAGCCCCAGCATTTT
>TRBJ2-3|once|TRBV11-2|TRBD2
CASSLRGGAPDTQYF
TGTGCCAGCAGCTTACGCGGGGGGGCCCCAGATACGCAGTATTTT
>TRBJ1-2|few|TRBV10-3|-
CAISESVGGDVNTF
TGTGCCATCAGTGAGTCCGTAGGGGGGGATGTGAACACCTTC
>TRBJ2-5|once|TRBV3-1/TRBV3-2|-
CASSQRQAQETQYF
TGTGCCAGCAGCCAACGACAGGCCCAAGAGACCCAGTACTTC
>TRBJ1-2|-|TRBV14|TRBD1
CASSQDPGQGANGEYGYTF
TGTGCCAGCAGCCAAGACCCGGGACAGGGGGCAAATGGAGAGTATGGCTACACCTTC
>TRBJ1-5|once|TRBV19|TRBD1
CASTPWGQGVQPQHF
TGTGCCAGTACCCCATGGGGACAGGGTGTACAGCCCCAGCATTTT
>TRBJ1-2|few|TRBV5-4|-
CASSPSGGFRVSGYTF
TGTGCCAGCAGCCCGTCGGGGGGGTTCCGTGTTAGTGGCTACACCTTC
>TRBJ2-1|-|TRBV6-5|TRBD2
CASGALAGGNEQFF
TGTGCCAGCGGGGCGCTAGCGGGAGGTAATGAGCAGTTCTTC
>TRBJ1-2|-|TRBV28|-
CASSLSGDRYGYTF
TGTGCCAGCAGTTTATCAGGGGACCGCTATGGCTACACCTTC
>TRBJ1-2|once|TRBV6-5|TRBD1
CASSYSPQGNYGYTF
TGTGCCAGCAGTTACTCCCCACAGGGGAACTATGGCTACACCTTC
>TRBJ2-5|once|TRBV3-1/TRBV3-2|TRBD2
CASSPRLAGSGETQYF
TGTGCCAGCAGCCCCCGACTAGCGGGGTCAGGGGAGACCCAGTACTTC
>TRBJ2-2|-|TRBV7-2|-
CASSSRPGNTGELFF
TGTGCCAGCAGCTCAAGGCCGGGGAACACCGGGGAGCTGTTTTTT
>TRBJ2-7|-|TRBV19|TRBD1
CASRNAGQGAYEQYF
TGTGCCAGTCGGAACGCGGGACAGGGGGCTTACGAGCAGTACTTC
>TRBJ1-6|once|TRBV7-3|-
CASSLLGTDNSPLHF
TGTGCCAGCAGCTTACTTGGAACAGATAATTCACCCCTCCACTTT
>TRBJ2-5|-|TRBV3-1/TRBV3-2|TRBD2
CASSQVYERGKTQYF
TGTGCCAGCAGCCAAGTATATGAGCGGGGGAAGACCCAGTACTTC